This T cell receptor beta chain was identified in a study of neoadjuvant nivolumab and ipilimumab in lung cancer (dated by TCRdb to the early 2020s). A note on the overall study: Intravenous nivolumab was dosed at 3 mg/kg on days 1, 15 and 29, and in the combination arm ipilimumab 1 mg/kg was added on day 1 only. The primary trial endpoint was the major pathologic response (MPR) rate in the intention-to-treat population in each study arm. In the trial, almost 45 patients with operable NSCLC were treated, of whom 23 were randomized to nivolumab monotherapy and some 20 to nivolumab plus ipilimumab. TCR repertoires in pretherapy (baseline) peripheral blood were compared with TCR repertoires in tumors resected at surgery after neoadjuvant immune checkpoint blockade. Matched pretherapy and resected tumor pairs were analyzed from seven patients, of whom four had been treated with nivolumab and three with nivolumab plus ipilimumab. Summary of the overall study and its limitations: Resected tumors had greater TCR richness and clonality than tumor-adjacent uninvolved lung, and increases were observed in more dual-therapy-treated tumors. TCR richness in pretherapy blood showed a positive correlation with richness in tumors resected after neoadjuvant therapy (Spearman R ≈ 0.8). TCR sequencing was performed in a small number of samples. From pretherapy to surgery, increases in tumor T-cell richness and clonality were observed in three of three dual-therapy tumors but in only two of four nivolumab-treated tumors. There was no significant correlation between TCR clonality and pathologic tumor regression, and just a single major-pathologic-response sample was available for the clonality-regression analysis.

Concerning this clone: The antigen it recognizes is unknown. No much larger clonotype is one base removed from it; base qualities were not supplied.

The germline V gene encodes CDR1 SGHAT and CDR2 FQDESV (reference sequence). The CDR3, cysteine through phenylalanine, is 15 amino acids long. Only the CDR3 region is kept as DNA, spanning 45 bases read in frame from base 1. V is trimmed back by 1 base and J by 10 bases, and the junction contains 10 bases that no gene match accounts for. The protocol used for the library was the immunoSEQ multiplex PCR assay. In the original analysis: Repertoires were summarized in terms of richness and clonality, and significantly expanded and contracted clones between pre- and post-therapy samples were identified. The clones in this table, taken by TCRdb from immuneACCESS, are in-frame only. Not every clone is retained; where verified, under half of the shortfall comes from an unresolved V gene, and the cause of the rest is unknown. From that table come the V and J calls and clone size; the DNA was used to work out D and trimming. The sample profile shows about 7,700 clones; around 86% of them were found once. Together, the top ten hold 2% to 2.5% of the sample.

This specimen's time point label, per the study, means: at surgical resection after neoadjuvant nivolumab +/- ipilimumab. Samples were obtained from the phase 2 randomized NEOSTAR trial, in which neoadjuvant nivolumab or nivolumab plus ipilimumab followed by surgery was tested in operable NSCLC. The material sequenced was tumor tissue, taken after neoadjuvant nivolumab, alone or with ipilimumab, at or shortly before surgery. The V gene is TRBV11-1 and the J gene is TRBJ2-1; 7 bases in the junction line up with TRBD1. This receptor was obtained from an adult with non-small cell lung cancer. Some clones in this sample may be carry-over from other donors' samples. The CDR3 corresponds to CASSLDEGRGREQFF. The base sequence is TGTGCCAGCAGCTTAGATGAGGGCAGGGGGAGAGAGCAGTTCTTC. The full variable domain, completed from the reference TRBV11-1 and TRBJ2-1 proteins outside the CDR3, reads EAEVAQSPRYKITEKSQAVAFWCDPISGHATLYWYRQILGQGPELLVQFQDESVVDDSQLPKDRFSAERLKGVDSTLKIQPAELGDSAMYLCASSLDEGRGREQFFGPGTRLTVL.